A selection of T cell receptor beta chains follows, all from one sample in a study of cytomegalovirus exposure and HLA in healthy donors. Sequenced by immunoSEQ multiplex PCR; TCRdb stores in-frame clones only, minus some. Here the sample spans 65,000 to 85,000 clones, 78% being singletons. The sample comprised PBMCs. These receptors originate from a woman between 40 and 55 years old in good health and CMV-seropositive. Each CDR3 is given with its conserved first and last residue. D genes are given only for firm matches. Expanded clones are given a class, and other clones once, few, many or no size at all.

D	size	length	V	J	CDR3	DNA
-	-	12	TRBV29-1	TRBJ1-2	CSVGGLGYDYTF	TGCAGCGTGGGAGGGCTCGGATACGACTACACCTTC
TRBD2	-	14	TRBV28	TRBJ2-3	CASISGGEADTQYF	TGTGCCAGCATTAGCGGGGGGGAAGCAGATACGCAGTATTTT
-	-	14	TRBV11-2	TRBJ2-7	CASSDNRVGYEQYF	TGTGCCAGCAGCGATAACAGGGTAGGCTACGAGCAGTACTTC
-	-	17	TRBV7-9	TRBJ1-5	CASSSPLGAGSNQPQHF	TGTGCCAGCAGCTCCCCTTTAGGGGCAGGGAGCAATCAGCCCCAGCATTTT
-	-	18	TRBV27	TRBJ1-5	CASRLRAGMAYSNQPQHF	TGTGCCAGCAGATTACGCGCAGGGATGGCCTATAGCAATCAGCCCCAGCATTTT
TRBD1	-	17	TRBV27	TRBJ2-7	CASSFIPLTGTGYEQYF	TGTGCCAGCAGTTTTATCCCCCTGACAGGGACGGGCTACGAGCAGTACTTC
TRBD2	-	16	TRBV7-6	TRBJ2-1	CASSLVGTSGYNEQFF	TGTGCCAGCAGCTTAGTTGGGACTAGCGGCTACAATGAGCAGTTCTTC
-	few	14	TRBV9	TRBJ2-1	CASSVAGLNNEQFF	TGTGCCAGCAGCGTGGCGGGGCTAAACAATGAGCAGTTCTTC
TRBD1	-	14	TRBV10-3	TRBJ2-7	CAIRDRTDSYEQYF	TGTGCCATCAGGGACAGGACGGATTCCTACGAGCAGTACTTC
-	-	12	TRBV19	TRBJ2-7	CASSTGPYEQYF	TGTGCCAGTAGTACAGGGCCCTACGAGCAGTACTTC
-	-	13	TRBV6-5	TRBJ2-7	CASSSSLAYEQYF	TGTGCCAGCAGTTCTAGTCTAGCCTACGAGCAGTACTTC
-	once	13	TRBV30	TRBJ2-3	CAWGRGTTDTQYF	TGTGCCTGGGGTCGGGGGACTACAGATACGCAGTATTTT
-	-	14	TRBV7-8	TRBJ1-5	CASSLDSLNQPQHF	TGTGCCAGCAGCTTGGACAGTCTTAATCAGCCCCAGCATTTT
TRBD1	-	14	TRBV7-9	TRBJ1-1	CASSLGDRLREAFF	TGTGCCAGCAGCTTAGGGGACAGGCTAAGGGAAGCTTTCTTT
TRBD1	-	15	TRBV5-1	TRBJ1-5	CASSFDRAPNQPQHF	TGTGCCAGCAGCTTCGACAGGGCCCCCAATCAGCCCCAGCATTTT
TRBD2	-	15	TRBV9	TRBJ2-5	CASALGSGGPETQYF	TGTGCCAGTGCCCTAGGTAGCGGGGGGCCAGAGACCCAGTACTTC
-	-	16	TRBV6-1	TRBJ1-4	CASSEALPREDEKLFF	TGTGCCAGCAGTGAAGCGCTTCCCAGGGAGGATGAAAAACTGTTTTTT
TRBD1	-	18	TRBV7-3	TRBJ1-4	CASSMGTVLDTTNEKLFF	TGTGCCAGCAGCATGGGGACAGTATTAGACACAACTAATGAAAAACTGTTTTTT
-	-	15	TRBV5-1	TRBJ2-5	CASSLAGWTEETQYF	TGCGCCAGCAGCTTGGCCGGCTGGACAGAAGAGACCCAGTACTTC
TRBD1	-	14	TRBV10-2	TRBJ2-2	CASRQGAIHRGAVF	TGCGCCAGCAGGCAGGGGGCAATACACCGGGGAGCTGTTTTT
-	-	13	TRBV6-5	TRBJ2-7	CASSRFQGYEQYF	TGTGCCAGCAGTCGCTTCCAGGGCTACGAGCAGTACTTC
TRBD1	few	15	TRBV28	TRBJ2-7	CASSSPGTGVYEQYF	TGTGCCAGCAGTTCTCCCGGGACAGGAGTCTACGAGCAGTACTTC
-	-	13	TRBV5-4	TRBJ1-5	CASSRDSGQPQHF	TGTGCCAGCAGCCGCGACTCGGGTCAGCCCCAGCATTTT
TRBD2	-	16	TRBV4-3	TRBJ2-7	CASNQERAGLSYEQYF	TGCGCCAGCAACCAAGAAAGAGCGGGGCTCTCCTACGAGCAGTACTTC
-	-	12	TRBV6-4	TRBJ2-5	CASSSDGETQYF	TGTGCCAGCAGCTCCGACGGGGAGACCCAGTACTTC
-	-	11	TRBV11-2	TRBJ2-7	CASSHNYEQYF	TGTGCCAGCAGTCACAACTACGAGCAGTACTTC